These 31 T cell receptor beta chains were sequenced from one sample in a study of Ad26.COV2.S vaccination and SARS-CoV-2 variants. The treatment was: some 19 received Ad26.COV2.S at low or high dose, single or two shots; about 5 received placebo; per-sample allocation not given. Collection of samples fell on day 63 after the first vaccine or placebo injection. Here immunoSEQ multiplex PCR was the method, and the copy in TCRdb shows in-frame clones only, minus some. The sample carries about 350,000 clones, approximately 86% recorded once. The material sequenced was peripheral blood, taken in a trial of Ad26.COV2.S vaccine versus placebo. The receptors come from a person between 18 and 65 years old who received the Ad26.COV2.S COVID-19 vaccine or a placebo.

The gene calls are TRBV27 and TRBJ1-2; weak D call: TRBD1 (5 bases). In germline, CDR1 is MNHEY, CDR2 SMNVEV (reference sequence). The V end lost 5 bases, the J end lost 2 bases, and 12 bases lay between the germline ends. The CDR3 sequence is 14 residues long. CDR3: CASSPGQGNYGYTF. In DNA, the CDR3 is TGTGCCAGCAGTCCCGGTCAGGGAAACTATGGCTACACCTTC.

Details on this clone: This sequence is one base from a far larger clone and is likely a read error. The chain is built from TRBV2 and TRBJ2-2; D remains ambiguous. Trimming cost V 4 bases and J 2 bases, with 2 bases left between them. Germline V gene data show CDR1 as SNHLY and CDR2 as FYNNEI. CDR3 length: 12 residues. The CDR3 is CASSVNTGELFF. CDR3 nucleotides: TGTGCCAGCAGTGTCAACACCGGGGAGCTGTTTTTT.

V and J are TRBV4-1 and TRBJ2-3; D call uncertain. Germline V gene data show CDR1 as MGHRA and CDR2 as YSYEKL. The CDR3 length is 13 residues. The V end was cut by 0 bases, the J end by 4 bases, with 5 bases between. The CDR3 reads CASSQESADTQYF. The CDR3 coding sequence is TGCGCCAGCAGCCAAGAGTCGGCAGATACGCAGTATTTT.

The rearrangement joins TRBV28 to TRBJ1-1; 7 bases align to TRBD1. Trimming at V came to 2 bases and at J to 3 bases, leaving 9 bases not matched to a gene. CDR1 is MDHEN and CDR2 is SYDVKM in the germline V gene. This CDR3 has 16 amino acids. Written as DNA, the CDR3 is TGTGCCAGCAGTTTACCCCGACAGGGTAGGGACACTGAAGCTTTCTTT. The encoded protein is CASSLPRQGRDTEAFF.

The genes are TRBV19 and TRBJ1-1; TRBD1 is a possible D gene (6 bases). Germline CDR1 LNHDA, CDR2 SQIVND (reference sequence). Trimming stripped 8 bases from V and 6 bases from J, with 13 bases between. CDR3 size: 12 residues. The CDR3 loop is CASGNRVAEAFF. The CDR3 coding sequence is TGTGCCAGTGGGAACAGGGTAGCTGAAGCTTTCTTT.

This clone was recorded a few times. The V gene is TRBV7-2, the J gene TRBJ1-1; 9 bases map to TRBD1. Germline-derived CDR1 and CDR2 are SGHTA and FQGNSA. The CDR3 loop spans 14 amino acids. V shed 4 bases and J 3 bases; nucleotides not matched to a gene: 3. CDR3 protein: CASSSGTGYTEAFF. The CDR3 DNA sequence: TGTGCCAGCAGCTCTGGGACAGGGTACACTGAAGCTTTCTTT.

The chain uses TRBV28 and TRBJ1-2, with TRBD1 as a possible D gene (6 bases). Looked up from germline, CDR1 is MDHEN and CDR2 is SYDVKM. The CDR3 consists of 14 residues. Trimming removed 7 bases at V and 4 bases at J, with 16 bases between. DNA for the CDR3: TGTGCCAGCACCACGCGACAGGCTCCCTATGGCTACACCTTC. Its protein is CASTTRQAPYGYTF.

The J gene is TRBJ1-2, the V gene TRBV12-5, with TRBD1 matching 7 bases. V was clipped by 5 bases and J by 4 bases; unmatched bases: 10. Per the germline V gene, CDR1 is LGHNT and CDR2 is FRNRAP. The CDR3 has 15 amino acids. The CDR3 loop reads CASGKGGGAPYGYTF. The CDR3 DNA follows: TGTGCTAGTGGTAAAGGAGGGGGCGCTCCCTATGGCTACACCTTC.

This chain connects TRBV7-9 to TRBJ1-4, with 9 bases matching TRBD1. CDR1 and CDR2 from the germline V gene are SEHNR and FQNEAQ (reference sequence). The V and J ends lost 5 bases and 1 base, in that order; junction bases with no gene match: 2. The CDR3 runs to 15 residues. The CDR3: CASSRQGGTNEKLFF. CDR3 DNA: TGTGCCAGCAGCCGACAGGGGGGAACTAATGAAAAACTGTTTTTT. Looking up the rest from reference TRBV7-9 and TRBJ1-4 gives the full variable domain: DTGVSQNPRHKITKRGQNVTFRCDPISEHNRLYWYRQTLGQGPEFLTYFQNEAQLEKSRLLSDRFSAERPKGSFSTLEIQRTEQGDSAMYLCASSRQGGTNEKLFFGSGTQLSVL.

V is TRBV4-1 and J is TRBJ2-7; D is unresolved. Germline-derived CDR1 and CDR2 are MGHRA and YSYEKL. CDR3 length equals 12 residues. V was shortened by 0 bases and J by 3 bases, with 3 bases between the two germline ends. CDR3 bases: TGCGCCAGCAGCCAAGACGGCTACGAGCAGTACTTC. It codes for CASSQDGYEQYF.

The rearrangement links TRBV6-6 to TRBJ1-3, with 7 bases aligning to TRBD1. The J segment lost 4 bases and the V segment lost 5 bases, leaving 5 bases of the junction unmatched. CDR1 is MNHNY and CDR2 is SVGAGI in the germline V gene (reference sequence). The CDR3 is 14 residues long. Written as DNA, the CDR3 is TGTGCCAGCAGTCCCGGGACAGAGGGAAACACCATATATTTT. It encodes CASSPGTEGNTIYF.

The chain uses TRBV7-9 and TRBJ2-3; no definite D call. The CDR3 length is 15 residues. Trimming removed 2 bases at V and 1 base at J, with 10 bases between. In germline, CDR1 is SEHNR, CDR2 FQNEAQ (reference sequence). This CDR3 is CASSLLGSGTDTQYF. The CDR3 DNA is TGTGCCAGCAGCTTATTAGGGTCCGGCACAGATACGCAGTATTTT.

The chain links TRBV2 to TRBJ1-1; 7 bases align to TRBD1. Trimming cost V 10 bases and J 0 bases; bases outside gene matches: 5. This CDR3 contains 13 residues. Germline CDR1 reads SNHLY; CDR2 reads FYNNEI. The CDR3 protein is CATQGQMNTEAFF. CDR3 nucleotides: TGTGCCACTCAGGGACAGATGAACACTGAAGCTTTCTTT.

The chain recombines TRBV10-3 with TRBJ1-4; 9 bases match TRBD1. The CDR3 consists of 15 residues. Germline lookup yields CDR1 ENHRY and CDR2 SYGVKD. The V gene end was trimmed by 1 base and the J gene end by 8 bases; junction bases not matched to a gene: 5. This CDR3 reads CAISEFGTGKEKLFF. The CDR3 DNA follows: TGTGCCATCAGTGAGTTCGGGACAGGGAAAGAAAAACTGTTTTTT.

CDR3 bases: TGTGCCAGCAGCTTGGAGGGTACTTTCTGGGGGGCCAACGTCCTGACTTTC. Translation gives CASSLEGTFWGANVLTF. The rearrangement links TRBV5-6 to TRBJ2-6, with D unclear. Germline values: CDR1 SGHDT, CDR2 YYEEEE. Trimming pared 0 bases from V and 4 bases from J, leaving 14 bases between. This CDR3 contains 17 residues. The variable domain in full, completed from reference TRBV5-6 and TRBJ2-6, reads DAGVTQSPTHLIKTRGQQVTLRCSPKSGHDTVSWYQQALGQGPQFIFQYYEEEERQRGNFPDRFSGHQFPNYSSELNVNALLLGDSALYLCASSLEGTFWGANVLTFGAGSRLTVL.

The V call is TRBV19, the J call TRBJ1-1, with D possibly TRBD1 on 5 matching bases. Trimming removed 7 bases from V and 6 bases from J, with 18 bases in between. The CDR3 totals 14 residues. The V gene's germline CDR1 is LNHDA and CDR2 SQIVND (reference sequence). In DNA, the CDR3 is TGTGCCAGTACTCCCTCTGGGTGGGGCGCTGAAGCTTTCTTT. Protein product: CASTPSGWGAEAFF. The full variable domain, completed using reference TRBV19 and TRBJ1-1, is DGGITQSPKYLFRKEGQNVTLSCEQNLNHDAMYWYRQDPGQGLRLIYYSQIVNDFQKGDIAEGYSVSREKKESFPLTVTSAQKNPTAFYLCASTPSGWGAEAFFGQGTRLTVV.

The genes are TRBV10-3 and TRBJ2-5; TRBD2 agrees at 8 bases. V trimming: 0 bases; J trimming: 5 bases; junction bases outside the gene matches: 5. The CDR3 is 15 amino acids. Per the germline V gene, CDR1 is ENHRY and CDR2 is SYGVKD. The CDR3 reads CAISESGSGGETQYF. CDR3 DNA sequence: TGTGCCATCAGTGAGTCTGGTTCGGGAGGGGAGACCCAGTACTTC.

The chain carries TRBV4-3 and TRBJ1-3, with D uncertain. This CDR3 has 16 residues. Trimming took off 0 bases at V and 0 bases at J, with 9 bases between the two ends. CDR1 is LGHNA and CDR2 is YSLEER in the germline V gene. DNA of the CDR3: TGCGCCAGCAGCCAAGACGGTGGCCGCTCTGGAAACACCATATATTTT. It yields the protein CASSQDGGRSGNTIYF.

V gene TRBV10-3 combines with J gene TRBJ2-2; 9 bases map to TRBD2. The CDR3 spans 15 residues. The V gene end was trimmed by 4 bases and the J gene end by 6 bases; junction bases not matched to a gene: 6. Germline-derived CDR1 and CDR2 are ENHRY and SYGVKD. The CDR3 DNA reads TGTGCCATCAGTGTCGCTAGCGGGGCCGCCGGGGAGCTGTTTTTT. Translation: CAISVASGAAGELFF.

This rearrangement joins TRBV28 to TRBJ2-3; TRBD1 matches 7 bases. The V segment lost 3 bases and the J segment 4 bases; nucleotides outside the gene matches: 7. The germline V gene encodes CDR1 MDHEN and CDR2 SYDVKM. The CDR3 consists of 15 residues. In DNA, the CDR3 is TGTGCCAGCAGTTTCCAGGGGGATCGGGCAGATACGCAGTATTTT. Its translation is CASSFQGDRADTQYF.

This chain uses TRBV6-5 with TRBJ2-5; no reliable D call. The ends were cut back, 7 bases at V and 4 bases at J, with 10 bases in the middle. This CDR3 has 12 residues. Germline loops: CDR1 MNHEY, CDR2 SVGAGI. CDR3 in amino acids: CASIDLRETQYF. The CDR3 DNA reads as TGTGCCAGCATAGATCTGAGAGAGACCCAGTACTTC.

The rearrangement uses TRBV30 and TRBJ2-1; TRBD1 or TRBD2 may be the D gene (6 bases each). The V gene's germline CDR1 is GTSNPN and CDR2 SVGIG (reference sequence). V was clipped by 2 bases and J by 3 bases, with 26 bases between them. The CDR3 is 19 residues long. The CDR3 region is CAWSYGTLAGTYHYNEQFF. The CDR3, as DNA: TGTGCCTGGAGTTACGGGACATTGGCCGGGACTTACCACTACAATGAGCAGTTCTTC.

J is TRBJ2-1 and V is TRBV28; no reliable D call. Trimming left V 6 bases short and J 10 bases short, with 7 bases between. The CDR3 runs to 10 residues. Per the germline V gene, CDR1 is MDHEN and CDR2 is SYDVKM. In DNA, the CDR3 is TGTGCCAGCAGCAAACTCGAGCAGTTCTTC. It encodes CASSKLEQFF.

This sequence joins TRBV7-2 and TRBJ2-5; D possibly corresponds to TRBD2 (5 bases). The CDR3 has 14 amino acids. The germline V and J ends were trimmed by 4 bases and 5 bases, with 14 bases remaining between them. From germline, CDR1 is SGHTA and CDR2 FQGNSA. In DNA form, the CDR3 reads TGTGCCAGCAGCTCAGGACTTGGAGGCGAGACCCAGTACTTC. Translation gives CASSSGLGGETQYF.

To note about this clone: Different DNA sequences within this sample yield the same CDR3. The chain links TRBV9 to TRBJ2-7, with TRBD1 as a possible D gene (5 bases). The CDR3 runs to 15 residues. The germline V and J ends were trimmed by 0 bases and 5 bases, with 15 bases remaining between them. The germline V gene has CDR1 SGDLS and CDR2 YYNGEE. CDR3 nucleotide sequence: TGTGCCAGCAGCGTAGGGTCAGGGTCTACGGACGAGCAGTACTTC. It codes for CASSVGSGSTDEQYF.

The rearrangement joins TRBV6-2 or TRBV6-3 to TRBJ2-7; tentative D call: TRBD1 (6 bases). Germline assignment: CDR1 MNHEY and CDR2 SVGEGT. This CDR3 is 15 amino acids long. The V end was cut by 2 bases, the J end by 3 bases, with 14 bases between. The chain's CDR3 is CASSYPQGQNYEQYF. Written as DNA, the CDR3 is TGTGCCAGCAGTTACCCGCAGGGACAAAACTACGAGCAGTACTTC.

This clone has only one observation. V is TRBV7-2 and J is TRBJ2-7; 10 nucleotides match TRBD2. CDR3 length equals 15 residues. V gave up 2 bases and J gave up 2 bases; unmatched junction bases: 3. Germline loops: CDR1 SGHTA, CDR2 FQGNSA. In DNA form, the CDR3 reads TGTGCCAGCAGCTTACAACTAGCGGGACCCTACGAGCAGTACTTC. Translated: CASSLQLAGPYEQYF.

V is TRBV14 and J is TRBJ1-3, with D perhaps TRBD1 (6 bases). This CDR3 has 12 residues. V lost 7 bases, J lost 2 bases, and 6 bases lay in between. Germline CDR1 SGHDN, CDR2 FVKESK. DNA for the CDR3: TGTGCCAGCAAGGGGGCTGGAAACACCATATATTTT. This encodes CASKGAGNTIYF.

The chain uses TRBV27 and TRBJ2-1; TRBD1 or TRBD2 may be the D gene (6 bases each). The CDR3 is made up of 21 amino acids. V was cut by 5 bases and J by 7 bases, with 36 bases left in between. Germline CDR1 MNHEY, CDR2 SMNVEV (reference sequence). CDR3 coding DNA: TGTGCCAGCAGTCCGCGAGGGGGAGGATTGGTCGACTACTCAGGAGGAAATGAGCAGTTCTTC. Encoded protein: CASSPRGGGLVDYSGGNEQFF.

The V and J genes are TRBV5-1 and TRBJ1-1, with D perhaps TRBD1 (6 bases). Looked up from germline, CDR1 is SGHRS and CDR2 is YFSETQ. The CDR3 is 15 amino acids. V was trimmed by 4 bases and J by 3 bases, leaving 16 bases between them. This chain's CDR3 is CASSPDRGGDTEAFF. CDR3 nucleotides: TGCGCCAGCAGCCCGGACAGAGGGGGTGACACTGAAGCTTTCTTT.

This clone was recorded once. This specimen includes other DNA sequences encoding the same CDR3. The chain joins TRBV18 to TRBJ1-1, with a weak D call TRBD1 (6 bases). Germline V gene data show CDR1 as KGHSH and CDR2 as LQKENI. CDR3 size: 13 residues. V was shortened by 3 bases and J by 5 bases, with 10 bases between the two germline ends. CDR3 residues: CASSPQGGTEAFF. In nucleotides, the CDR3 is TGTGCCAGCTCACCGCAAGGGGGGACTGAAGCTTTCTTT.